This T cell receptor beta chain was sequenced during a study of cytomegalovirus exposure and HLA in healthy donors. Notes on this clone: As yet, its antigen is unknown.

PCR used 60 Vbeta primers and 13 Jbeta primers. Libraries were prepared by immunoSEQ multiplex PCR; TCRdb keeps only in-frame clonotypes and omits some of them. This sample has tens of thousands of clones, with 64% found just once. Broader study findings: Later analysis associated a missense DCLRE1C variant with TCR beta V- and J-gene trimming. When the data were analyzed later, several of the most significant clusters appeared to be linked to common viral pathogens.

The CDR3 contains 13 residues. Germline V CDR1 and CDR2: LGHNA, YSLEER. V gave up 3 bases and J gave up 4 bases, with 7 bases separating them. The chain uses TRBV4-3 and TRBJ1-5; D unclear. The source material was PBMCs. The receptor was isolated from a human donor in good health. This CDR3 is CASSQSRNQPQHF. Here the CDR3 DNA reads TGCGCCAGCAGCCAGTCCAGAAATCAGCCCCAGCATTTT.